The rows below give T cell receptor beta chains drawn from one sample of a study of cytomegalovirus exposure and HLA in healthy donors. The table came from immunoSEQ multiplex PCR; TCRdb's copy has only in-frame clones and leaves some out. The data show fewer than 200,000 clones, about 81% seen once. Sequencing was done on a sample of PBMCs. The receptors shown here come from a woman aged 25 to 39 in good health and CMV-seronegative. Both conserved end residues are part of each CDR3. The order of the fields is D gene, clone size, J gene, V gene, CDR3 protein, CDR3 DNA. D genes are given only for firm matches. Expanded clones are given a class, and other clones once, few, many or no size at all.

d_call: TRBD1; clone_size: .; j_call: TRBJ1-2; v_call: TRBV6-1; cdr3_aa: CASADRDFGYTF; cdr3_nt: TGTGCCAGCGCGGACAGGGACTTTGGCTACACCTTC
d_call: .; clone_size: once; j_call: TRBJ2-7; v_call: TRBV2; cdr3_aa: CASSEGSSYEQYF; cdr3_nt: TGTGCCAGCAGCGAGGGCAGTTCTTACGAGCAGTACTTC
d_call: .; clone_size: .; j_call: TRBJ2-1; v_call: TRBV5-6; cdr3_aa: CASSFAREQFF; cdr3_nt: TGTGCCAGCAGCTTTGCCAGGGAGCAGTTCTTC
d_call: .; clone_size: .; j_call: TRBJ1-6; v_call: TRBV7-2; cdr3_aa: CASSLGAQWNSPLHF; cdr3_nt: TGTGCCAGCAGCTTGGGGGCACAGTGGAATTCACCCCTCCACTTT
d_call: .; clone_size: .; j_call: TRBJ2-1; v_call: TRBV27; cdr3_aa: CASSLQGTYNEQFF; cdr3_nt: TGTGCCAGCAGTTTGCAGGGGACCTACAATGAGCAGTTCTTC
d_call: .; clone_size: .; j_call: TRBJ2-2; v_call: TRBV28; cdr3_aa: CASSIALGGFAGELFF; cdr3_nt: TGTGCCAGCAGTATCGCGCTAGGCGGGTTCGCCGGGGAGCTGTTTTTT
d_call: TRBD2; clone_size: .; j_call: TRBJ2-5; v_call: TRBV28; cdr3_aa: CASRPGLAAQETQYF; cdr3_nt: TGTGCCAGCAGACCGGGACTAGCGGCCCAAGAGACCCAGTACTTC
d_call: .; clone_size: .; j_call: TRBJ1-3; v_call: TRBV5-5; cdr3_aa: CASSLMRGQSSGNTIYF; cdr3_nt: TGTGCCAGCAGCTTGATGCGGGGCCAGAGCTCTGGAAACACCATATATTTT
d_call: .; clone_size: .; j_call: TRBJ1-1; v_call: TRBV19; cdr3_aa: CASSPTGLNTEAFF; cdr3_nt: TGTGCCAGCAGCCCGACAGGTCTGAACACTGAAGCTTTCTTT
d_call: .; clone_size: .; j_call: TRBJ2-7; v_call: TRBV27; cdr3_aa: CASRGALRQTRAKEQYF; cdr3_nt: TGTGCCAGCAGAGGCGCCCTCCGTCAGACTAGGGCTAAGGAGCAGTACTTC
d_call: TRBD2; clone_size: .; j_call: TRBJ2-3; v_call: TRBV19; cdr3_aa: CASSIPSGRGTDTQYF; cdr3_nt: TGTGCCAGTAGTATACCTAGCGGGAGGGGAACAGATACGCAGTATTTT
d_call: .; clone_size: .; j_call: TRBJ2-2; v_call: TRBV19; cdr3_aa: CASTYGGSNTGELFF; cdr3_nt: TGTGCCAGTACCTATGGGGGCTCGAACACCGGGGAGCTGTTTTTT
d_call: .; clone_size: .; j_call: TRBJ1-2; v_call: TRBV19; cdr3_aa: CASSEIGNTPRLNYGYTF; cdr3_nt: TGTGCCAGTAGCGAAATCGGGAACACACCTCGCCTTAACTATGGCTACACCTTC
d_call: TRBD2; clone_size: .; j_call: TRBJ2-1; v_call: TRBV19; cdr3_aa: CASTRLAGNEQFF; cdr3_nt: TGTGCCAGTACTCGACTAGCGGGCAATGAGCAGTTCTTC
d_call: .; clone_size: .; j_call: TRBJ2-7; v_call: TRBV27; cdr3_aa: CASSQRLAHYEQYF; cdr3_nt: TGTGCCAGCAGTCAAAGGCTAGCGCATTACGAGCAGTACTTC
d_call: .; clone_size: .; j_call: TRBJ1-2; v_call: TRBV10-2; cdr3_aa: CASSESRFDYGYTF; cdr3_nt: TGCGCCAGCAGTGAGTCGCGGTTTGACTATGGCTACACCTTC
d_call: .; clone_size: .; j_call: TRBJ2-1; v_call: TRBV28; cdr3_aa: CASSFVGQGAAMAMRFF; cdr3_nt: .
d_call: .; clone_size: .; j_call: TRBJ2-1; v_call: TRBV25-1; cdr3_aa: CASSEFPVERTDWDEQFF; cdr3_nt: TGTGCCAGCAGTGAATTTCCGGTAGAGAGGACAGACTGGGATGAGCAGTTCTTC
d_call: TRBD1; clone_size: .; j_call: TRBJ1-5; v_call: TRBV30; cdr3_aa: CAWSVQGASGNQPQHF; cdr3_nt: TGTGCCTGGAGTGTACAGGGGGCATCAGGCAATCAGCCCCAGCATTTT
d_call: .; clone_size: .; j_call: TRBJ1-4; v_call: TRBV7-2; cdr3_aa: CASSLDPGKNEKLFF; cdr3_nt: TGTGCCAGCAGCTTAGATCCAGGGAAGAATGAAAAACTGTTTTTT
d_call: TRBD1; clone_size: .; j_call: TRBJ1-2; v_call: TRBV28; cdr3_aa: CASSRPGTGRGYGYTF; cdr3_nt: TGTGCCAGCAGCCGTCCCGGGACAGGAAGAGGGTATGGCTACACCTTC
d_call: TRBD2; clone_size: .; j_call: TRBJ2-5; v_call: TRBV4-1; cdr3_aa: CASSRAGGVEETQYF; cdr3_nt: TGCGCCAGCAGCCGAGCTGGGGGGGTGGAAGAGACCCAGTACTTC
d_call: TRBD1; clone_size: .; j_call: TRBJ1-5; v_call: TRBV19; cdr3_aa: CARGQEKQPQHF; cdr3_nt: TGTGCCAGAGGACAGGAGAAGCAGCCCCAGCATTTT
d_call: .; clone_size: few; j_call: TRBJ1-4; v_call: TRBV14; cdr3_aa: CASSHRRAGEKLFF; cdr3_nt: TGTGCCAGCAGCCACAGGAGGGCTGGTGAAAAACTGTTTTTT
d_call: .; clone_size: .; j_call: TRBJ2-1; v_call: TRBV4-1; cdr3_aa: CASSQDFLAQAGNEQFF; cdr3_nt: TGCGCCAGCAGCCAAGATTTTCTAGCTCAGGCGGGAAATGAGCAGTTCTTC
d_call: TRBD1; clone_size: .; j_call: TRBJ1-2; v_call: TRBV10-3; cdr3_aa: CAISEPPGQVNYGYTF; cdr3_nt: TGTGCCATCAGTGAGCCACCGGGACAGGTGAACTATGGCTACACCTTC
d_call: .; clone_size: few; j_call: TRBJ1-1; v_call: TRBV7-2; cdr3_aa: CASSSQQDTEAFF; cdr3_nt: TGTGCCAGCAGCTCCCAACAGGACACTGAAGCTTTCTTT